The 29 T cell receptor beta chains below come from one sample, sequenced in a study of T cells in Graves' hyperthyroidism and ophthalmopathy (dated by TCRdb to 2018 to 2020). Library construction relied on multiplex PCR. Instrument used: Illumina HiSeq 2000. Amplification of TCR beta CDR3 regions was carried out from RNA transcripts. The TCR CDR3 was subjected to a first round of RT-PCR using the HTBI primer set and the Qiagen OneStep RT-PCR kit. The public sequencing data were trimmed at Q25 with fastp and processed into clonotypes with MiXCR by TCRdb, which kept only in-frame beta chains. Records with the same CDR3 protein are collapsed into one entry carrying the most frequent genes and DNA. For this sample the table gives just under 750,000 distinct CDR3 sequences, of which 35% were detected only once. Together, the top ten hold approximately 31% of the sample. The sequencing input was blood. The receptor set was obtained from a woman aged 40-49 years with Graves' hyperthyroidism.

This chain joins TRBV2 and TRBJ2-5; 7 bases fit TRBD1. V lost 5 bases and J lost 0; bases outside the gene matches: 3. CDR1 is SNHLY and CDR2 is FYNNEI in the germline V gene. The CDR3 loop spans 14 amino acids. In nucleotides, the CDR3 is TGTGCCAGCAGTTCGGGACAGCACCAAGAGACCCAGTACTTC. Translation gives CASSSGQHQETQYF.

Regarding this clonotype: This may be a read error, as it is one base from a much larger clone. The chain uses TRBV12-3 or TRBV12-4 and TRBJ1-5; D is ambiguous. The CDR3 length is 14 residues. The CDR3 DNA is TGTGTCAGCAGTTTAGGTCTCGGATGGCAGCCCCAGCATTTT. It codes for CVSSLGLGWQPQHF.

This clonotype was detected ten times or more. The V and J genes are TRBV7-2 and TRBJ1-2, with a weak D call TRBD1 (5 bases). The CDR3 totals 15 residues. Germline-derived CDR1 and CDR2 are SGHTA and FQGNSA. V lost 4 bases to trimming and J lost 7 bases, with 19 bases between them. CDR3 sequence: CASSYRRRDFTGYTF. CDR3 nucleotides: TGTGCCAGCAGCTACCGCCGTCGGGACTTTACTGGCTACACCTTC.

The chain couples TRBV19 to TRBJ1-5; 7 bases map to TRBD1. The CDR3 contains 14 residues. In germline, CDR1 is LNHDA, CDR2 SQIVND (reference sequence). V shed 1 base, J shed 7 bases, and the junction held 4 bases outside the gene matches. The DNA for the CDR3 is TGTGCCAGTAGTATAGGACAGGGTAGACAGCCCCAGCATTTT. Translating it yields CASSIGQGRQPQHF.

The chain links TRBV20-1 to TRBJ1-1, with D perhaps TRBD1 (5 bases). The germline CDR1 and CDR2 sequences are DFQATT and SNEGSKA (reference sequence). This CDR3 has 14 amino acids. V lost 4 bases to trimming and J lost 5 bases, with 17 bases between them. In DNA form, the CDR3 reads TGCAGTGCTATGGGGCTAGCGGGGCAGACTGAAGCTTTCTTT. Its translation is CSAMGLAGQTEAFF.

The chain links TRBV11-2 to TRBJ1-2; D is ambiguous. The CDR3 sequence is 14 residues long. Trimming took off 5 bases at V and 7 bases at J, with 17 bases between the two ends. CDR1 SGHAT and CDR2 FQNNGV come from the germline V gene. CDR3 amino acids: CASSPQSLPGGYTF. CDR3 DNA sequence: TGTGCCAGCAGCCCCCAGTCTCTACCGGGTGGCTACACCTTC.

This clonotype showed up many times. The chain combines TRBV25-1 with TRBJ1-1; 9 bases align to TRBD1. The CDR3 length is 16 residues. J lost 4 bases, V lost 1 base, and 7 bases had no gene match. Per germline, CDR1 MGHDK and CDR2 SYGVNS. CDR3 DNA: TGTGCCAGCAGTGAATCCAAGGGACAGGGCTTCACTGAAGCTTTCTTT. As protein: CASSESKGQGFTEAFF.

Comments on this clonotype: With a much larger clone just one base away, this may be a read error. The gene calls are TRBV7-9 and TRBJ2-5, with TRBD1 as a possible D gene (5 bases). Trimming left V 7 bases short and J 4 bases short, with 13 bases between. The CDR3 length is 13 residues. CDR1 is SEHNR, CDR2 FQNEAQ, per germline (reference sequence). The CDR3 DNA is TGTGCCAGCACCAAGGGCAGGGTAGAGACCCAGTACTTC. Translation gives CASTKGRVETQYF.

The rearrangement links TRBV12-3 or TRBV12-4 to TRBJ2-2; D is unresolved. CDR3 size: 14 residues. Trimming shortened V by 5 bases and J by 4 bases, and 11 bases separated the two germline ends. For the CDR3, the DNA is TGTGCCAGCAGTCTCCGGGTCCTCACCGGGGAGCTGTTTTTT. It translates to CASSLRVLTGELFF.

This clonotype was detected many times. The chain is built from TRBV2 and TRBJ2-7; D possibly matches TRBD1 or TRBD2 (5 bases each). Germline CDR1 reads SNHLY; CDR2 reads FYNNEI. There are 17 residues in the CDR3. Trimming removed 5 bases from V and 2 bases from J, with 22 bases in between. The DNA for the CDR3 is TGTGCCAGCAGTTACACCCTACGGGGCTCGTCACCCTACGAGCAGTACTTC. It is translated as CASSYTLRGSSPYEQYF.

This clonotype was found many times. The chain combines TRBV7-9 with TRBJ2-7; no reliable D call. This CDR3 has 14 residues. Germline V gene data show CDR1 as SEHNR and CDR2 as FQNEAQ (reference sequence). The ends were cut back, 4 bases at V and 0 bases at J, with 10 bases in the middle. CDR3 coding DNA: TGTGCCAGCAGCTCTGATTCCTTCTCCTACGAGCAGTACTTC. Translating gives CASSSDSFSYEQYF.

This clonotype occurred many times. The J gene is TRBJ2-5, the V gene TRBV7-8, with a possible D match to TRBD1 (5 bases). Between the trimmed V and J ends, which lost 4 bases and 7 bases, there was a span of 22 bases. The CDR3 is 16 residues long. Germline CDR1 is SGHVS and CDR2 is FQNEAQ. The CDR3 region has the DNA TGTGCCAGCAGCTCAGGGCCGAGACCATACTGGGGGACCCAGTACTTC. It encodes CASSSGPRPYWGTQYF.

V is TRBV4-3 and J is TRBJ2-7, with a possible D match to TRBD2 (6 bases). The CDR3 totals 17 residues. V was clipped by 0 bases and J by 2 bases, with 17 bases between them. The germline CDR1 and CDR2 sequences are LGHNA and YSLEER. The CDR3 DNA follows: TGCGCCAGCAGCCAAGATGTCTGGGAGGCAGGAGCCTACGAGCAGTACTTC. This sequence encodes CASSQDVWEAGAYEQYF.

As to this clonotype: A much larger clone is a single base away; this may be a read error. The rearrangement links TRBV7-3 to TRBJ2-7, with 7 bases that match TRBD1. CDR3 length: 15 residues. Germline values: CDR1 SGHTA, CDR2 FQGTGA. The V segment lost 2 bases and the J segment 5 bases; nucleotides outside the gene matches: 9. CDR3 bases: TGTGCCAGCAGCTTATCCACAGGGGTGTTCCACGAGCAGTACTTC. Translating it yields CASSLSTGVFHEQYF.

This clonotype was recorded a few times. The chain carries TRBV4-3 and TRBJ1-1; D possibly corresponds to TRBD1 (5 bases). Germline V lookup: CDR1 LGHNA, CDR2 YSLEER. CDR3 length: 15 residues. Trimming stripped 1 base from V and 0 bases from J, with 9 bases between. The CDR3 protein is CASSQARQLNTEAFF. CDR3 coding DNA: TGCGCCAGCAGCCAAGCGAGACAGTTGAACACTGAAGCTTTCTTT.

This chain joins TRBV11-2 and TRBJ2-1; 7 positions match TRBD2. The CDR3 contains 17 residues. CDR1 and CDR2 (germline): SGHAT, FQNNGV. Unmatched junction bases numbered 8, after V lost 2 bases and J lost 1 base. CDR3 DNA sequence: TGTGCCAGCAGCTTATTGTCGCGGCGGGAGTCCTACAATGAGCAGTTCTTC. Residues: CASSLLSRRESYNEQFF.

This clonotype was seen at least ten times. The chain carries TRBV10-3 and TRBJ1-1; no definite D call. V gave up 2 bases and J gave up 5 bases, with 9 bases separating them. There are 13 residues in the CDR3. The V gene's germline CDR1 is ENHRY and CDR2 SYGVKD. In DNA form, the CDR3 reads TGTGCCATCAGTGAGCGTGTAGGGACTGAAGCTTTCTTT. Its translation: CAISERVGTEAFF.

Comment on this clonotype: A much larger clone differs from this one at a single base, so this may be a read error. This chain connects TRBV29-1 to TRBJ1-1; a weak D match, TRBD1 (6 bases). V gave up 4 bases and J gave up 6 bases, with 12 bases separating them. Germline V CDR1 and CDR2: SQVTM, ANQGSEA. The CDR3 contains 12 residues. CDR3 amino acids: CSVGIGTPEAFF. The CDR3 nucleotides read TGCAGCGTTGGAATCGGGACACCTGAAGCTTTCTTT.

This clonotype has a count of ten or more. The V gene is TRBV9, the J gene TRBJ1-5; D ambiguous. Deletions cut 0 bases from V and 4 bases from J, with 14 bases between. The CDR3 totals 16 residues. CDR1 SGDLS and CDR2 YYNGEE come from the germline V gene. The CDR3 region is CASSVGAEPLNQPQHF. CDR3 nucleotide sequence: TGTGCCAGCAGCGTAGGGGCAGAACCCCTAAATCAGCCCCAGCATTTT.

This sequence joins TRBV5-1 and TRBJ1-2; TRBD1 matches 8 bases. The CDR3 has 14 residues. The junction had 9 bases not matched to a gene; V was cut back by 3 bases and J by 8 bases. Germline loops: CDR1 SGHRS, CDR2 YFSETQ. Here the CDR3 DNA reads TGCGCCAGCAGCTCGGACAGGGAGGGTCTCGGCTACACCTTC. Encoded protein: CASSSDREGLGYTF.

The V gene is TRBV2, the J gene TRBJ1-4, with D tentatively TRBD1 (5 bases). Deletions cut 6 bases from V and 8 bases from J, with 19 bases between. In germline, CDR1 is SNHLY, CDR2 FYNNEI. This CDR3 spans 15 amino acids. Here the CDR3 reads CASSQISGVREKLFF. CDR3 sequence (DNA): TGTGCCAGCAGCCAAATTTCGGGGGTACGGGAAAAACTGTTTTTT.

The chain combines TRBV2 with TRBJ2-3, with 7 bases lining up with TRBD2. V shed 2 bases, J shed 2 bases, and the junction held 7 bases outside the gene matches. Germline V lookup: CDR1 SNHLY, CDR2 FYNNEI. CDR3 length: 16 amino acids. CDR3 sequence reads: CASSERLAEATDTQYF. CDR3 sequence (DNA): TGTGCCAGCAGTGAAAGGCTAGCGGAGGCCACAGATACGCAGTATTTT.

This clonotype occurred a few times. The CDR3 coding sequence is TGTGCCAGCAGCCTTGGGACTAGCGAAAGAGTGGGCGAGCAGTACTTC. Its translation: CASSLGTSERVGEQYF. J is TRBJ2-7 and V is TRBV13, with 10 bases identical to TRBD2. Losses at the gene ends were 5 bases for V and 6 bases for J; bases not matched to a gene: 13. The CDR3 runs to 16 residues. The germline CDR1 and CDR2 sequences are PRHDT and FYEKMQ (reference sequence). The full variable domain, rest sourced from reference TRBV13 and TRBJ2-7, is AAGVIQSPRHLIKEKRETATLKCYPIPRHDTVYWYQQGPGQDPQFLISFYEKMQSDKGSIPDRFSAQQFSDYHSELNMSSLELGDSALYFCASSLGTSERVGEQYFGPGTRLTVT.

In this sample, this clonotype turned up many times. This chain connects TRBV20-1 to TRBJ2-5; D gene unclear. This CDR3 region has 15 residues. V was pared by 0 bases and J by 2 bases, with 13 bases between. Germline CDR1 and CDR2: DFQATT and SNEGSKA (reference sequence). Here the CDR3 reads CSARDFQSAQETQYF. The CDR3 DNA reads as TGCAGTGCTAGAGATTTTCAGAGCGCGCAAGAGACCCAGTACTTC.

This clonotype has a count of ten or more. This chain links TRBV10-2 with TRBJ2-5; TRBD1 matches 8 bases. Per the germline V gene, CDR1 is WSHSY and CDR2 is SAAADI. The CDR3 extends over 16 amino acids. V trimming: 4 bases; J trimming: 5 bases; junction bases outside the gene matches: 12. The CDR3 spells CASSVLGQAGGETQYF. As DNA, the CDR3 is TGCGCCAGCAGTGTCCTGGGGCAGGCAGGGGGCGAGACCCAGTACTTC.

The V and J genes are TRBV7-2 and TRBJ2-7; 9 nucleotides agree with TRBD2. The end of the DNA aligns better with TRBJ2-1, so the J call may be wrong. Germline V gives CDR1 SGHTA, CDR2 FQGNSA. The CDR3 is 15 residues long. The CDR3 DNA sequence: TGTGCCAGCAGCTTAGGACTAGCGGAAAACAATGAGCAGTTCTTC. Its translation is CASSLGLAENNEQFF.

The chain uses TRBV25-1 and TRBJ1-1; D possibly corresponds to TRBD1 (6 bases). The germline V gene encodes CDR1 MGHDK and CDR2 SYGVNS. The CDR3 sequence is 15 residues long. V gave up 5 bases and J gave up 8 bases, with 21 bases separating them. Written as DNA, the CDR3 is TGTGCCAGCAGTCCCGCCTGGACAGATAGTTCCGAAGCTTTCTTT. This codes for CASSPAWTDSSEAFF.

A note on this clonotype: This CDR3 fails to terminate in the conserved phenylalanine or tryptophan, so it likely reflects a read error. The rearrangement links TRBV6-1 to TRBJ1-5; weak D call: TRBD1 (6 bases). Germline CDR1 reads MNHNS; CDR2 reads SASEGT. The CDR3 sequence is 15 residues long. Trimming left V 7 bases short and J 0 bases short, with 13 bases between. The CDR3 reads CASKRTEYSNQPQHS. The DNA for the CDR3 is TGTGCCAGCAAAAGGACAGAGTATAGCAATCAGCCCCAGCATTCT.

V gene TRBV25-1 combines with J gene TRBJ2-5, with TRBD1 matching 9 bases. Germline loops: CDR1 MGHDK, CDR2 SYGVNS. The CDR3 contains 15 residues. The V gene end was trimmed by 6 bases and the J gene end by 4 bases; junction bases not matched to a gene: 9. CDR3 DNA: TGTGCCAGCAGAGATCGGGGGACAGGGCGAGAGACCCAGTACTTC. Encoded protein: CASRDRGTGRETQYF.